These T cell receptor beta chains were read from a single sample in a study of blood T cells in healthy people across ages. Via MiXCR, TCRdb re-called the 5' RACE reads, giving one row per CDR3 protein. The sample has approximately 800,000 distinct CDR3 sequences; roughly 25% are singletons. These records were also assigned to another study, of T cells of mothers and their children.

Material: blood. The receptors were sampled from a boy between 10 and 17 years old in good health. Each CDR3 is given with its conserved first and last residue. The D gene is left open where the match is weak. Not every row has a clone size; where given, it reads once, few, many or a size class.

V	size	J	D	DNA	CDR3
TRBV7-2	-	TRBJ2-5	-	TGTGCCAGCAGCCCAGGGATTAGGCAGTACTTC	CASSPGIRQYF
TRBV7-9	-	TRBJ1-2	-	TGTGCCAGCAGCTTCGCCATTACAGGGAACTATGGCTACACCTTC	CASSFAITGNYGYTF
TRBV20-1	-	TRBJ2-3	-	TGCAGTGCTAGCAAGGGGAGCACAGATACGCAGTATTTT	CSASKGSTDTQYF
TRBV12-5	many	TRBJ2-5	TRBD2	TGTGCTAGTGGTTTGGACCTGGGACTAGCGGGGATAAATCGGGAGACCCAGTACTTC	CASGLDLGLAGINRETQYF
TRBV15	few	TRBJ1-2	-	TGTGCCACCAGCAGAGGACAGGCGGTCAGCTATGGCTACACCTTC	CATSRGQAVSYGYTF
TRBV12-3/TRBV12-4	-	TRBJ2-5	TRBD2	TGTGCCAGCAATAGAGCGGGGGGGCCGGGGGAGACCCAGTACTTC	CASNRAGGPGETQYF
TRBV5-8	few	TRBJ2-5	-	TGTGCCAGCAGCTTGGTCAGGGGAGAGACCCAGTGCTTC	CASSLVRGETQCF
TRBV11-2	few	TRBJ2-1	TRBD1	TGTGCCAGCAGCTTAGCCGCGACAGGGTTCAACAATGAGCAGTTCTTC	CASSLAATGFNNEQFF
TRBV12-3/TRBV12-4	few	TRBJ1-3	-	TGTGCCAGCAACTTAATAAGGGCAGCGGGAAACACCATATATTTT	CASNLIRAAGNTIYF
TRBV20-1	-	TRBJ1-5	TRBD1	TGCAGTGCTAGGGAGGGCAGGGGGATTCAGCCCCAGCATTTT	CSAREGRGIQPQHF
TRBV7-9	-	TRBJ2-1	-	TGTGCCGGCAGCTTAGGGGGGCCCTACAATGAGCAGTTCTTC	CAGSLGGPYNEQFF
TRBV4-1	-	TRBJ1-1	-	TGCGCCAGCAGCCAAGTGGGGCTACGGGGGACGAACACTGAAGCTTTCTTT	CASSQVGLRGTNTEAFF
TRBV11-1	-	TRBJ2-1	-	TGTGCCAGCAGCCCTTACTCGGGGTTAGATGAGCAGTTCTTC	CASSPYSGLDEQFF
TRBV15	few	TRBJ2-5	-	TGTGCCACCAGTCTCAGGGGCCAGTACCAAGAGACCCAGTACTTC	CATSLRGQYQETQYF
TRBV12-3/TRBV12-4	-	TRBJ2-2	-	TGTGCCAGCATCGCCACTCAGGCTCCCGGGGAGCTGTTTTTT	CASIATQAPGELFF
TRBV29-1	-	TRBJ2-7	TRBD2	TGCAGCGTTACTCCCGGGACTAGCTGGAGTGAGCAGTACTTC	CSVTPGTSWSEQYF
TRBV7-8	-	TRBJ2-2	TRBD1	TGTGCCAGCAGCTTATTCACAGGGGACACCGGGGAGCTGTTTTTT	CASSLFTGDTGELFF
TRBV4-2	-	TRBJ1-1	TRBD1	TGTGCCAGCAGCCAAGACCCGGGACAGACAAATACTGAAGCTTTCTTT	CASSQDPGQTNTEAFF
TRBV6-5	-	TRBJ1-2	-	TGTGCCAGCAGTTTCGGCTTAGACGTAATCTATGGCTACACCTTC	CASSFGLDVIYGYTF
TRBV20-1	-	TRBJ1-4	TRBD1	TGCAGTGCTAGACGACAGGGGGCCCCTGAAAAACTGTTTTTT	CSARRQGAPEKLFF
TRBV4-2	-	TRBJ2-1	TRBD2	TGTGCCAGCAGCCAAGTGAGGTCTAGCGGACACTACAATGAGCAGTTCTTC	CASSQVRSSGHYNEQFF
TRBV2	-	TRBJ2-7	TRBD1	TGTGCCAGCAGTACACCCCTCCGACAGGGGGCGAAATACGAGCAGTACTTC	CASSTPLRQGAKYEQYF
TRBV11-2	few	TRBJ2-7	-	TGTGCCCCCGGCGACAGCAACTACGAGCAGTACTTC	CAPGDSNYEQYF
TRBV7-9	few	TRBJ1-2	TRBD1	TGTGCCAGCAGCAGCGAACAGGGGCGGGATGGCTACACCTTC	CASSSEQGRDGYTF
TRBV10-3	-	TRBJ2-3	TRBD2	TGTGCCATCAGACCTACTAGCGGGGGGCTCCTCTCGGATACGCAGTATTTT	CAIRPTSGGLLSDTQYF
TRBV7-3	-	TRBJ2-7	TRBD1	TGTGCCAGCAGCCAACAGGGGGCCCCCTACGAGCAGTACTTC	CASSQQGAPYEQYF
TRBV28	-	TRBJ2-3	TRBD2	TGTGCCAGCAGTGGTGGACTAGCGGGGGGGAATACGCAGTATTTT	CASSGGLAGGNTQYF